Shown below are 15 T cell receptor beta chains from a single sample sequenced in a study of T cell responses to AZD1222 COVID-19 vaccine. Only in-frame clones appear in the TCRdb table, and some are missing; sequencing was by immunoSEQ multiplex PCR. The table includes about 79,000 clones, under 95% detected once. This specimen consisted of peripheral blood, obtained on day 0 of MenACWY control vaccination. All receptors derive from an adult in good health.

V gene TRBV6-5 combines with J gene TRBJ2-1, with TRBD2 identical over 13 bases. CDR3 length: 15 amino acids. The V gene end was trimmed by 6 bases and the J gene end by 9 bases; junction bases not matched to a gene: 8. The germline V gene has CDR1 MNHEY and CDR2 SVGAGI. CDR3 nucleotides: TGTGCCAGCAGGCAAGGACTAGCGGGAGAGGGTGAGCAGTTCTTC. This codes for CASRQGLAGEGEQFF.

This chain joins TRBV6-4 and TRBJ2-3, with D uncertain. CDR1 and CDR2 from the germline V gene are MRHNA and SNTAGT. The CDR3 is 14 residues long. V dropped 0 bases and J dropped 3 bases, with 7 bases sitting between them. CDR3 in DNA: TGTGCCAGCAGTGACTCAGGCGGTACAGATACGCAGTATTTT. Protein: CASSDSGGTDTQYF.

This chain connects TRBV18 to TRBJ2-5; no clear D. The CDR3 has 14 amino acids. Trimming removed 1 base at V and 0 bases at J, with 6 bases between. From germline, CDR1 is KGHSH and CDR2 LQKENI. The CDR3 region has the DNA TGTGCCAGCTCACCACTTGGGGACCAAGAGACCCAGTACTTC. It yields the protein CASSPLGDQETQYF.

The chain has TRBV19 and TRBJ2-4, with D perhaps TRBD2 (6 bases). Germline lookup yields CDR1 LNHDA and CDR2 SQIVND (reference sequence). The CDR3 consists of 16 residues. V lost 3 bases and J lost 1, with 13 bases in between. CDR3 sequence reads: CASSIGGRGAKNIQYF. For the CDR3, the DNA is TGTGCCAGTAGTATCGGGGGACGTGGGGCCAAAAACATTCAGTACTTC.

The chain uses TRBV5-4 and TRBJ2-7; 9 nucleotides line up with TRBD2. Looked up from germline, CDR1 is SGHNT and CDR2 is YYREEE (reference sequence). This CDR3 comprises 17 residues. V was clipped by 0 bases and J by 1 base; unmatched bases: 8. CDR3 sequence (DNA): TGTGCCAGCAGCTTGGCCTCCACGAGCGGGGGGTCCTACGAGCAGTACTTC. As protein: CASSLASTSGGSYEQYF. Supplemented by reference TRBV5-4 and TRBJ2-7, the full variable domain reads ETGVTQSPTHLIKTRGQQVTLRCSSQSGHNTVSWYQQALGQGPQFIFQYYREEENGRGNFPPRFSGLQFPNYSSELNVNALELDDSALYLCASSLASTSGGSYEQYFGPGTRLTVT.

This chain connects TRBV5-4 to TRBJ2-7; 8 bases fit TRBD1. CDR1 and CDR2 (germline): SGHNT, YYREEE (reference sequence). The CDR3 consists of 14 residues. Trimming took 3 bases from V and 2 from J; bases not matched to a gene: 4. CDR3 nucleotides: TGTGCCAGCAGCTCCAGGGGGCGACCCTACGAGCAGTACTTC. Amino acid sequence: CASSSRGRPYEQYF. Full variable domain (missing parts from reference TRBV5-4 and TRBJ2-7): ETGVTQSPTHLIKTRGQQVTLRCSSQSGHNTVSWYQQALGQGPQFIFQYYREEENGRGNFPPRFSGLQFPNYSSELNVNALELDDSALYLCASSSRGRPYEQYFGPGTRLTVT.

The chain is built from TRBV7-3 and TRBJ2-5; 8 positions agree with TRBD1. The CDR3 extends over 14 amino acids. The germline V gene encodes CDR1 SGHTA and CDR2 FQGTGA. V trimming: 2 bases; J trimming: 4 bases; junction bases outside the gene matches: 3. CDR3 in DNA: TGTGCCAGCAGCTTATCGACAGGGGCAGAGACCCAGTACTTC. Its protein is CASSLSTGAETQYF. The whole variable domain, filled in from reference TRBV7-3 and TRBJ2-5, reads GAGVSQTPSNKVTEKGKYVELRCDPISGHTALYWYRQSLGQGPEFLIYFQGTGAADDSGLPNDRFFAVRPEGSVSTLKIQRTERGDSAVYLCASSLSTGAETQYFGPGTRLLVL.

The chain links TRBV5-1 to TRBJ2-2; D unclear. The CDR3 totals 15 residues. Germline CDR1 reads SGHRS; CDR2 reads YFSETQ. The V end lost 0 bases, the J end lost 0 bases, and 6 bases lay between the germline ends. The CDR3 is CASSLVATNTGELFF. The CDR3 nucleotides read TGCGCCAGCAGCTTGGTGGCAACGAACACCGGGGAGCTGTTTTTT. Based on the CDR3 plus reference TRBV5-1 and TRBJ2-2, the full variable domain is KAGVTQTPRYLIKTRGQQVTLSCSPISGHRSVSWYQQTPGQGLQFLFEYFSETQRNKGNFPGRFSGRQFSNSRSEMNVSTLELGDSALYLCASSLVATNTGELFFGEGSRLTVL.

This clone was seen once. This chain links TRBV11-1 with TRBJ2-7; D is possibly TRBD1 (5 bases). The germline CDR1 and CDR2 sequences are SGHAT and FQDESV (reference sequence). V was shortened by 6 bases and J by 2 bases, with 17 bases between the two germline ends. The CDR3 consists of 15 residues. CDR3 region: CASRLGQGMAYEQYF. As DNA, the CDR3 is TGTGCCAGCAGACTGGGGCAGGGAATGGCCTACGAGCAGTACTTC.

The CDR3 coding sequence is TGTGCCAGCAGACCGGCAGGGGGGCCAACCCAGTACTTC. Residues: CASRPAGGPTQYF. The V call is TRBV12-3 or TRBV12-4, the J call TRBJ2-5; weak D call: TRBD1 (7 bases). Between the trimmed V and J ends, which lost 6 bases and 8 bases, there was a span of 16 bases. The CDR3 spans 13 residues.

This sequence joins TRBV19 and TRBJ1-5; 8 bases map to TRBD1. This CDR3 is built from 14 residues. Germline CDR1 is LNHDA and CDR2 is SQIVND (reference sequence). Losses at the gene ends were 5 bases for V and 6 bases for J; bases not matched to a gene: 6. The CDR3 nucleotides read TGTGCCAGTAGTCTGGACAGGGACGGTCAGCCCCAGCATTTT. Amino acid sequence: CASSLDRDGQPQHF.

The CDR3 loop reads CASSLQGMNTEAFF. CDR3 nucleotides: TGTGCCAGTAGTTTACAGGGGATGAACACTGAAGCTTTCTTT. The chain combines TRBV19 with TRBJ1-1; 7 bases match TRBD1. Germline lookup yields CDR1 LNHDA and CDR2 SQIVND (reference sequence). CDR3 length: 14 amino acids. After removal of 5 bases from V and 0 bases from J, the junction contained 3 bases not matched to a gene.

The rearrangement joins TRBV10-3 to TRBJ2-7; D may match TRBD1 or TRBD2 (5 bases each). Germline V gene data show CDR1 as ENHRY and CDR2 as SYGVKD. Trimming cost V 3 bases and J 4 bases, with 22 bases left between them. The CDR3 is made up of 17 amino acids. The CDR3, as DNA: TGTGCCATCAGTGACCTTCCCGGGACGAGGGAAAATTACGAGCAGTACTTC. It yields the protein CAISDLPGTRENYEQYF.

The J gene is TRBJ1-5, the V gene TRBV19; D gene ambiguous. Germline CDR1 reads LNHDA; CDR2 reads SQIVND (reference sequence). This CDR3 is built from 13 residues. The V end was cut by 7 bases, the J end by 3 bases, with 10 bases between. The CDR3 bases are TGTGCCAGTACGGTGGATTACAATCAGCCCCAGCATTTT. Amino acid sequence: CASTVDYNQPQHF. Full variable domain (missing parts from reference TRBV19 and TRBJ1-5): DGGITQSPKYLFRKEGQNVTLSCEQNLNHDAMYWYRQDPGQGLRLIYYSQIVNDFQKGDIAEGYSVSREKKESFPLTVTSAQKNPTAFYLCASTVDYNQPQHFGDGTRLSIL.

The gene calls are TRBV3-1 (or the pseudogene TRBV3-2) and TRBJ2-1, with 11 bases lining up with TRBD2. Germline assignment: CDR1 LGHDT and CDR2 YNNKEL (reference sequence). This CDR3 is built from 17 residues. V was clipped by 8 bases and J by 6 bases; unmatched bases: 15. In DNA form, the CDR3 reads TGTGCCAGCGCCCGTACTTCGTTAGCGGGGGGGCGCAATGAGCAGTTCTTC. It is translated as CASARTSLAGGRNEQFF.